This TCR beta chain comes out of a study of T cells in Graves' hyperthyroidism and ophthalmopathy. Study outcomes and limitations: The majority of expanded thyroid clonotypes above 0.001 also appeared in blood. A 13 V-J signature model discriminated ophthalmopathy versus stable hyperthyroidism.

There were TCR beta CDR3 regions amplified from RNA transcripts. A set of HTBI primers served as the primers for a first-round RT-PCR of the TCR CDR3. TCRdb recomputed calls from the multiplex PCR reads with MiXCR, one row per CDR3 protein. The sample has about 410,000 distinct CDR3 sequences; about 14% are singletons. This clonotype turned up a few times. The antigen remains undetermined. V lost 0 bases and J 6 bases, leaving 12 bases between the germline ends. This CDR3 contains 16 residues. Germline V gene data show CDR1 as LGHNA and CDR2 as YNFKEQ. Reasons for excluding patients were uncontrolled infection, other autoimmune disease, pregnancy or lactation. The PBMCs were taken from approximately 9.7 ml of fresh peripheral blood.

The origin of this receptor is a woman aged 30 to 39 with Graves' ophthalmopathy. Sequenced material: blood. This chain uses TRBV4-2 with TRBJ1-6; no clear D gene. Written as DNA, the CDR3 is TGTGCCAGCAGCCAAGATCCTGTCCGAACTAATTCACCCCTCCACTTT. Amino acid sequence: CASSQDPVRTNSPLHF.